This entry concerns a single T cell receptor (beta chain). Its target is not known. The sample comes from a study of radiation and T cells in renal cell carcinoma. Time point noted: blood 4 weeks post-SBRT, at nephrectomy. Regarding treatment: 15 Gy SBRT to primary tumor, nephrectomy 4 weeks later. Nephrectomy followed 15 Gy stereotactic body radiation by 4 weeks. Serial blood draws occurred at baseline and 2 and 4 weeks post-SBRT. General observations from the study: Top tumor clonotypes rose in blood 2 weeks post-radiation, then contracted.

TCRdb's copy holds only in-frame clones and misses some; the assay was immunoSEQ multiplex PCR. The repertoire holds around 95,000 clones, with roughly 88% as singletons. J was trimmed by 8 bases and V by 1 base; bases with no gene match: 7. This CDR3 has 15 amino acids. Germline V gives CDR1 SGHRS, CDR2 YFSETQ. This TCR was recovered from a man aged 60-69 years with renal cell carcinoma. This sample comprised blood, obtained from a patient whose treatment included radiotherapy and nephrectomy. The gene calls are TRBV5-1 and TRBJ2-1; 9 positions match TRBD1. CDR3 sequence: CASSLRDRVIHEQFF. Here the CDR3 DNA reads TGCGCCAGCAGCTTGAGGGACAGGGTAATCCATGAGCAGTTCTTC.